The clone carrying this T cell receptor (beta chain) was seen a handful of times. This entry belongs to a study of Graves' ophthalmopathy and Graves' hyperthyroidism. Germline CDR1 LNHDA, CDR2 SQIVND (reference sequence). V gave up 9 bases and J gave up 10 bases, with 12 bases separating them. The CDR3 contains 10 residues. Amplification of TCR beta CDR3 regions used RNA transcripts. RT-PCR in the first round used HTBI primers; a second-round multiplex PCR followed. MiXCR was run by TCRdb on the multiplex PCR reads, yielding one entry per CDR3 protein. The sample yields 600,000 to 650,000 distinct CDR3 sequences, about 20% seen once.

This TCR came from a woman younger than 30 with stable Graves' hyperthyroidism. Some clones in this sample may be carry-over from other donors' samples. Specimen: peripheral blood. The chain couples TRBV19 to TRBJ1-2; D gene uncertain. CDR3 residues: CARRPPLYTF. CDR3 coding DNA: TGTGCCAGGAGGCCCCCTCTCTACACCTTC. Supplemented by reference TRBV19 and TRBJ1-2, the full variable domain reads DGGITQSPKYLFRKEGQNVTLSCEQNLNHDAMYWYRQDPGQGLRLIYYSQIVNDFQKGDIAEGYSVSREKKESFPLTVTSAQKNPTAFYLCARRPPLYTFGSGTRLTVV.